The text below deals with one T cell receptor (beta chain). Method: immunoSEQ multiplex PCR; TCRdb's copy keeps in-frame clones and lacks some. The sample contains approximately 210,000 clones, around 86% of which appear only once. The data derive from a study of blood T cell repertoires in COVID-19. The CDR3 is 14 amino acids. Germline CDR1 GTSNPN, CDR2 SVGIG (reference sequence). The V gene lost 4 bases and the J gene lost 1 base, with 13 bases spanning the gap. The material sequenced was peripheral blood. The rearrangement joins TRBV30 to TRBJ1-2, with D possibly TRBD1 on 5 matching bases. This TCR came from a man between 50 and 59 years old with COVID-19, enrolled during active disease. CDR3 bases: TGTGCCTGGATTCCCCAAGGGGTTAACTATGGCTACACCTTC. Its protein is CAWIPQGVNYGYTF.